This TCR beta chain was observed in a study of blood T cell repertoires in COVID-19. The assay was immunoSEQ multiplex PCR, and TCRdb's table has in-frame clones only and misses some. The data show a few hundred thousand clones, roughly 84% seen once. The CDR3 covers 15 residues. Germline V gene data show CDR1 as SGHAT and CDR2 as FQNNGV. The V and J ends lost 5 bases and 3 bases, in that order; junction bases with no gene match: 7. This clone was observed a single time. The sample was peripheral blood. The TCR originated in a woman older than 75 with acute or convalescent COVID-19. The V call is TRBV11-2, the J call TRBJ1-2, with 9 bases aligning to TRBD1. The CDR3 reads CASSHTGGADYGYTF. CDR3 DNA sequence: TGTGCCAGCAGCCACACAGGGGGCGCCGACTATGGCTACACCTTC.